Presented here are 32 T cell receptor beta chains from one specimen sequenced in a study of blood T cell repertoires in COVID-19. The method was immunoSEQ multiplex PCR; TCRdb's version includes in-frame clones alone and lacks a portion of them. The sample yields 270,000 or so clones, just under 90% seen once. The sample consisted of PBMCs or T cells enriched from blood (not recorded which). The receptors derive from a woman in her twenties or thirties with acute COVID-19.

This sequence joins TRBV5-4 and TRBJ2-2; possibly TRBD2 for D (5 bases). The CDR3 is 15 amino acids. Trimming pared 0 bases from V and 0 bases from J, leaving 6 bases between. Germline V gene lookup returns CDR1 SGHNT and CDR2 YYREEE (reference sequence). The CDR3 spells CASSLATTNTGELFF. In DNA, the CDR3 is TGTGCCAGCAGCTTGGCGACTACGAACACCGGGGAGCTGTTTTTT.

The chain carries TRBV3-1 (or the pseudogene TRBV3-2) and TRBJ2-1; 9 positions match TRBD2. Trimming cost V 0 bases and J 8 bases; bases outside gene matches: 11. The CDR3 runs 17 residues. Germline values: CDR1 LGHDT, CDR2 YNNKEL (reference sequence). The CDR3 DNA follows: TGTGCCAGCAGCCAAGACCCCCTAAGCGGGAGGTCCCATGAGCAGTTCTTC. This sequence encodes CASSQDPLSGRSHEQFF.

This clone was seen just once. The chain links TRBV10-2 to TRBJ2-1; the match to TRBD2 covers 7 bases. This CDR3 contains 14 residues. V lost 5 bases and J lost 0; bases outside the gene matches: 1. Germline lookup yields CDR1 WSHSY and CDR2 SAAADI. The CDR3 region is CASSPGGSYNEQFF. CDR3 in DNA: TGCGCCAGCAGTCCGGGGGGCTCCTACAATGAGCAGTTCTTC.

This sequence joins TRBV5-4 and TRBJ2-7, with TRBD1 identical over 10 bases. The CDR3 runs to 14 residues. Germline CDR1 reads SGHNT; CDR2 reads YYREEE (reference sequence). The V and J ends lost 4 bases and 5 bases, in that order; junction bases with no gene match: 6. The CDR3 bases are TGTGCCAGCAGCCGAAGACAGGGGGCGAACGAGCAGTACTTC. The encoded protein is CASSRRQGANEQYF. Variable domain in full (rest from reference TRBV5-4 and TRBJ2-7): ETGVTQSPTHLIKTRGQQVTLRCSSQSGHNTVSWYQQALGQGPQFIFQYYREEENGRGNFPPRFSGLQFPNYSSELNVNALELDDSALYLCASSRRQGANEQYFGPGTRLTVT.

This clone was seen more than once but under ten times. The CDR3, as DNA: TGTGCCAGCAGCCAGGGACTAGGTCCGTTTGAGCAGTACTTC. As protein: CASSQGLGPFEQYF. This chain connects TRBV14 to TRBJ2-7; 8 bases match TRBD2. This CDR3 is 14 amino acids long. Germline values: CDR1 SGHDN, CDR2 FVKESK. V was pared by 3 bases and J by 7 bases, with 8 bases of the junction left unmatched.

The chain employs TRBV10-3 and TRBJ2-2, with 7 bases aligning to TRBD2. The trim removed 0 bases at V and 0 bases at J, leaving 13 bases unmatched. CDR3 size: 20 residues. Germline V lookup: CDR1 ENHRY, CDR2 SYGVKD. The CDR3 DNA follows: TGTGCCATCAGTGAGTCGACGGGGGTGAAGCGGGGCACGAACACCGGGGAGCTGTTTTTT. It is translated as CAISESTGVKRGTNTGELFF.

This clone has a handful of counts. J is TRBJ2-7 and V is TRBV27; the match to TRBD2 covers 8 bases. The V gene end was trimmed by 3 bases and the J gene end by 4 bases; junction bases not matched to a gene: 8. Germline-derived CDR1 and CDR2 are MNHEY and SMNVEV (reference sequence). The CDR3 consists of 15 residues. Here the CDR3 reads CASSLPGREAYEQYF. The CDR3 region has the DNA TGTGCCAGCAGTTTGCCGGGGCGGGAGGCGTACGAGCAGTACTTC.

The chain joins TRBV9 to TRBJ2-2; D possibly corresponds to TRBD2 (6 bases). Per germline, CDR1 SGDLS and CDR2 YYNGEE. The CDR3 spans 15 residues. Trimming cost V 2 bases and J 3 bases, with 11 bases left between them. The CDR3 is CASSVGSSDTGELFF. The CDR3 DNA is TGTGCCAGCAGCGTGGGGTCTAGCGACACCGGGGAGCTGTTTTTT.

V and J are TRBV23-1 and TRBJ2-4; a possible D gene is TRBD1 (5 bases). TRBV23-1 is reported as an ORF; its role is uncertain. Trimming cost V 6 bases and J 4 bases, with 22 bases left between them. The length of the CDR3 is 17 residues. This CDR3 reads CASRGRRTGVGKNIQYF. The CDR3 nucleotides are TGCGCCAGCAGGGGTCGGCGAACAGGAGTAGGGAAAAACATTCAGTACTTC.

CDR3 sequence reads: CASSPDSGRAYEQYF. The CDR3 nucleotides read TGTGCCAGCAGCCCCGATAGCGGGAGAGCATACGAGCAGTACTTC. The genes are TRBV9 and TRBJ2-7; 9 nucleotides line up with TRBD2. V shed 4 bases, J shed 4 bases, and the junction held 9 bases outside the gene matches. From germline, CDR1 is SGDLS and CDR2 YYNGEE. This CDR3 has 15 amino acids.

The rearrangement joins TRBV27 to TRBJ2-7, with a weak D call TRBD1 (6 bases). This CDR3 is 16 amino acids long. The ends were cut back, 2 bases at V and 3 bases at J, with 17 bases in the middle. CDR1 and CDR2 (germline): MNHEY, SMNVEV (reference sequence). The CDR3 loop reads CASSLSGGQGFYEQYF. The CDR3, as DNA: TGTGCCAGCAGTTTAAGTGGGGGCCAAGGATTCTACGAGCAGTACTTC.

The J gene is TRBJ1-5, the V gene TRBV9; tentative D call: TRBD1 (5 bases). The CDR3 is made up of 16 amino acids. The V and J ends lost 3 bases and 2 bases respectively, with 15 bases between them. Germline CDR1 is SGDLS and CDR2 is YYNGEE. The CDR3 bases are TGTGCCAGCAGCGCGGGGGTAGGAGGAGGCAATCAGCCCCAGCATTTT. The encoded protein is CASSAGVGGGNQPQHF.

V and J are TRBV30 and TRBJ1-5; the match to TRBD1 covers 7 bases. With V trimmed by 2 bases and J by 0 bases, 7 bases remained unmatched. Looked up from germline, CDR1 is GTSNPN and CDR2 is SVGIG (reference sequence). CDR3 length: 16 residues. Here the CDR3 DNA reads TGTGCCTGGAGTCCGTGGGACAGCTATAGCAATCAGCCCCAGCATTTT. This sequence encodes CAWSPWDSYSNQPQHF. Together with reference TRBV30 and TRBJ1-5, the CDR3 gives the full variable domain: SQTIHQWPATLVQPVGSPLSLECTVEGTSNPNLYWYRQAAGRGLQLLFYSVGIGQISSEVPQNLSASRPQDRQFILSSKKLLLSDSGFYLCAWSPWDSYSNQPQHFGDGTRLSIL.

CDR3 sequence reads: CAISESPDRAGGTDTQYF. The CDR3, as DNA: TGTGCCATCAGTGAGTCCCCGGACAGGGCTGGAGGCACAGATACGCAGTATTTT. The chain has TRBV10-3 and TRBJ2-3; the match to TRBD1 covers 8 bases. J was trimmed by 1 base and V by 0 bases; bases with no gene match: 9. Germline lookup yields CDR1 ENHRY and CDR2 SYGVKD. This CDR3 spans 18 amino acids.

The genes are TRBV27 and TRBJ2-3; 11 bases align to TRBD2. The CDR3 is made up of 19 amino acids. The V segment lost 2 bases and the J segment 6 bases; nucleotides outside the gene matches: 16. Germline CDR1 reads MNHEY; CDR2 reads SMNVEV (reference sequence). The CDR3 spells CASSLMPGTSGGVLDTQYF. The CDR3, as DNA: TGTGCCAGCAGTTTAATGCCCGGGACTAGCGGAGGGGTCTTGGATACGCAGTATTTT.

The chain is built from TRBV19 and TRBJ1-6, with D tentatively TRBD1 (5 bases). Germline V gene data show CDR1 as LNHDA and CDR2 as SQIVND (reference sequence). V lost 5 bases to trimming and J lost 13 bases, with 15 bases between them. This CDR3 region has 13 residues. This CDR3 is CASSGQGVSPLHF. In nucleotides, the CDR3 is TGTGCCAGTAGTGGGCAGGGTGTTTCGCCCCTCCACTTT.

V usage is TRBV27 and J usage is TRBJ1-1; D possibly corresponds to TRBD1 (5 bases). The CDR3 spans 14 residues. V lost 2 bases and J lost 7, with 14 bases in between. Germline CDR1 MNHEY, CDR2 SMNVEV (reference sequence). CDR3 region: CASSLTSRAIEAFF. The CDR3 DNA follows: TGTGCCAGCAGTTTAACTTCCAGGGCGATTGAAGCTTTCTTT.

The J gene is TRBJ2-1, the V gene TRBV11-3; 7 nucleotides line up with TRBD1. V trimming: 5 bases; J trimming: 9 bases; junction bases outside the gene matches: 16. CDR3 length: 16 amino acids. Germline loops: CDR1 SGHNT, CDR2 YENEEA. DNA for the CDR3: TGTGCCAGCAGCCCCAGGGGGATTTCGTCTCAGGGTGAGCAGTTCTTC. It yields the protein CASSPRGISSQGEQFF.

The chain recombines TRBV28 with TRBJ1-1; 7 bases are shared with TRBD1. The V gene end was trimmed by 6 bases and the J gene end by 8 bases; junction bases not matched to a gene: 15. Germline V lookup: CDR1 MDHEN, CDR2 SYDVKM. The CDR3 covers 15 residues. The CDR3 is CASSYPGTVIKEAFF. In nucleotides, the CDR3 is TGTGCCAGCAGCTACCCCGGGACAGTAATAAAGGAAGCTTTCTTT. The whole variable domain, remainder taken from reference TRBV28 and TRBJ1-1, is DVKVTQSSRYLVKRTGEKVFLECVQDMDHENMFWYRQDPGLGLRLIYFSYDVKMKEKGDIPEGYSVSREKKERFSLILESASTNQTSMYLCASSYPGTVIKEAFFGQGTRLTVV.

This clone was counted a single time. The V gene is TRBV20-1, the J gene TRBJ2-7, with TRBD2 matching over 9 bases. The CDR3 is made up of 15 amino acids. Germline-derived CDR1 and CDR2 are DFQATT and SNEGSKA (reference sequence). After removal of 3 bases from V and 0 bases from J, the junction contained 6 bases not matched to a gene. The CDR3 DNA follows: TGCAGTGCTAGTCCGGGACTAGCCGCCTCCTACGAGCAGTACTTC. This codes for CSASPGLAASYEQYF.

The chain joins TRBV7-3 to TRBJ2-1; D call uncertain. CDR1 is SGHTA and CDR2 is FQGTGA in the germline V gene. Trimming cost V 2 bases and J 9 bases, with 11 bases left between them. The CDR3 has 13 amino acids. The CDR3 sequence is CASSLEISSEQFF. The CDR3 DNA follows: TGTGCCAGCAGCTTAGAAATTAGCAGTGAGCAGTTCTTC.

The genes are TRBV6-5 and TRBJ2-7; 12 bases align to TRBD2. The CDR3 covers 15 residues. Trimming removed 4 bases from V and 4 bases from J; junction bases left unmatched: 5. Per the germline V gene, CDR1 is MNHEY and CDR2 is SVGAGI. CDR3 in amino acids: CASSSWTSGKYEQYF. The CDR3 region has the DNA TGTGCCAGCAGTTCCTGGACTAGCGGGAAATACGAGCAGTACTTC.

The DNA for the CDR3 is TGTGCCAGTAGTATACAGGGAATATCGGAGACCCAGTACTTC. It specifies CASSIQGISETQYF. The rearrangement links TRBV19 to TRBJ2-5, with D possibly being TRBD1 (5 bases). CDR1 is LNHDA, CDR2 SQIVND, per germline (reference sequence). The CDR3 sequence is 14 residues long. V was trimmed by 2 bases and J by 5 bases, leaving 12 bases between them.

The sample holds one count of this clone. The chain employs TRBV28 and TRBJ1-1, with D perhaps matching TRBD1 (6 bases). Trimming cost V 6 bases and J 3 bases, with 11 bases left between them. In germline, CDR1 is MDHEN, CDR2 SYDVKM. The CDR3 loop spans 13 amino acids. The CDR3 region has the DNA TGTGCCAGCAGGCGAGGGGGGGACACTGAAGCTTTCTTT. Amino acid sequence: CASRRGGDTEAFF.

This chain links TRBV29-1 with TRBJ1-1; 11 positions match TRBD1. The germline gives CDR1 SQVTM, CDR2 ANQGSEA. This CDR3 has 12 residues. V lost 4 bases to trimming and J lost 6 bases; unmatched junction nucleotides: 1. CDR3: CSVGTGGPEAFF. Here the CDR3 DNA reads TGCAGCGTTGGGACAGGGGGCCCTGAAGCTTTCTTT. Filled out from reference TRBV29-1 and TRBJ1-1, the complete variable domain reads SAVISQKPSRDICQRGTSLTIQCQVDSQVTMMFWYRQQPGQSLTLIATANQGSEATYESGFVIDKFPISRPNLTFSTLTVSNMSPEDSSIYLCSVGTGGPEAFFGQGTRLTVV.

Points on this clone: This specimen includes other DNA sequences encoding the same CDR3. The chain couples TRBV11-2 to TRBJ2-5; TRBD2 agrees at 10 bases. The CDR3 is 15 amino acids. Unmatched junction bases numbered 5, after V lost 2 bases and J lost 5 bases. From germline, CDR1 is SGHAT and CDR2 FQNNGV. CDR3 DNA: TGTGCCAGCAGCTTACCTAGCGGGAGCGGTGAGACCCAGTACTTC. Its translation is CASSLPSGSGETQYF.

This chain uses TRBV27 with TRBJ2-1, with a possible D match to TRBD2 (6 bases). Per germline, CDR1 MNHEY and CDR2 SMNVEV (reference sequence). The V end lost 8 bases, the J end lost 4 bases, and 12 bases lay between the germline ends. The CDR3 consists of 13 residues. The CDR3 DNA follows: TGTGCCAGCTCCTGGCGGGGATACAATGAGCAGTTCTTC. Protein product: CASSWRGYNEQFF.

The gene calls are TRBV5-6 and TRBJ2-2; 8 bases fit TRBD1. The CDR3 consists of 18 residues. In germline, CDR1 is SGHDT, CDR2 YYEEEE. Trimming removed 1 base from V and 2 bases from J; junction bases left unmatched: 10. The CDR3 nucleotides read TGTGCCAGCAGCTTGAAGAGACAGGGGATTCGAAACACCGGGGAGCTGTTTTTT. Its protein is CASSLKRQGIRNTGELFF.

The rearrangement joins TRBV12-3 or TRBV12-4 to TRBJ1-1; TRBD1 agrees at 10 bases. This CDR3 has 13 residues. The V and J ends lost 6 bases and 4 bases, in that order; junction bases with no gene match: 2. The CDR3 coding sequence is TGTGCCAGCAGACGGACAGGGGGCACTGAAGCTTTCTTT. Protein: CASRRTGGTEAFF.

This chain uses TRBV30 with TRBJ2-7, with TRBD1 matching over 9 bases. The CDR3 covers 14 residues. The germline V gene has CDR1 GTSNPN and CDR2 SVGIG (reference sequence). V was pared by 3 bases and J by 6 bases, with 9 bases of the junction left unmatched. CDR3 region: CAWSTGTGIPEQYF. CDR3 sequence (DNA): TGTGCCTGGAGCACCGGGACAGGGATACCCGAGCAGTACTTC.

CDR3 nucleotide sequence: TGTGCCAGCAGTGGGGAGGACGGGATCTCCTACGAGCAGTACTTC. The encoded protein is CASSGEDGISYEQYF. The chain carries TRBV6-2 or TRBV6-3 and TRBJ2-7, with D tentatively TRBD2 (6 bases). V gave up 5 bases and J gave up 0 bases, with 14 bases separating them. The CDR3 covers 15 residues. Per the germline V gene, CDR1 is MNHEY and CDR2 is SVGEGT.

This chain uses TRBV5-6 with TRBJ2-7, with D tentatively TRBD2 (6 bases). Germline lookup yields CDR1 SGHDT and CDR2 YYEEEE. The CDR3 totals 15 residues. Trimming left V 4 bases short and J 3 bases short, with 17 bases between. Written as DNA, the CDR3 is TGTGCCAGCAGCGGTATAGCGGCTCGGCTCTACGAGCAGTACTTC. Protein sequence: CASSGIAARLYEQYF.